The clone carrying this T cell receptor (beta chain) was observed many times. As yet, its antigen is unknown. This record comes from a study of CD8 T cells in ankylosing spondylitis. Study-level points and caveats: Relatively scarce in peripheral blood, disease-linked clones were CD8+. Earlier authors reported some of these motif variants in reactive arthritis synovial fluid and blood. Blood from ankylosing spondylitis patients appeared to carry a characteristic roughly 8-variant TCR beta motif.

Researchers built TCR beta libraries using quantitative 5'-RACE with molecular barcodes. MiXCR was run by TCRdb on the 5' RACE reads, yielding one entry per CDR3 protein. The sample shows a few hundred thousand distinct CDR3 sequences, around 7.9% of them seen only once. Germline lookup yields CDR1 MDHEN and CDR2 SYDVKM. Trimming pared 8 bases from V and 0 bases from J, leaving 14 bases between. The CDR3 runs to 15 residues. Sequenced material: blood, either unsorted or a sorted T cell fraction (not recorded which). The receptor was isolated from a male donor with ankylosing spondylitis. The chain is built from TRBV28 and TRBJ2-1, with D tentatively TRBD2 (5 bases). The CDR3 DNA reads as TGTGCCAGCGCGTTCCGGGAAAGCTCCTACAATGAGCAGTTCTTC. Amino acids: CASAFRESSYNEQFF.